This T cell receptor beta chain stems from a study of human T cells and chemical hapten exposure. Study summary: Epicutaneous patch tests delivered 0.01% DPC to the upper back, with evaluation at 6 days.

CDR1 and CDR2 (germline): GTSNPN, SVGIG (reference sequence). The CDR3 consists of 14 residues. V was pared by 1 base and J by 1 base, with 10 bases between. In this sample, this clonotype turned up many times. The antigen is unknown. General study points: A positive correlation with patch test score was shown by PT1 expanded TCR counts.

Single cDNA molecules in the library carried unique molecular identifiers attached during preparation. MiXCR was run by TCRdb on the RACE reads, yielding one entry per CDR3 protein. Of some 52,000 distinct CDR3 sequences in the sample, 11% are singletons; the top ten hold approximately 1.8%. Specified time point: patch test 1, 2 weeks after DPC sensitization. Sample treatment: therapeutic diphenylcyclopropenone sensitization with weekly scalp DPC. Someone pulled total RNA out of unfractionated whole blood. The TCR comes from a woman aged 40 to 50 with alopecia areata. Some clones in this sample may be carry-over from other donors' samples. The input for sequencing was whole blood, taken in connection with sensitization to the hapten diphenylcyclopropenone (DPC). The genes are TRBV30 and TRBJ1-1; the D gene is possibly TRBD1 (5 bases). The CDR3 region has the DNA TGTGCCTGGAGTGAGGGGTCCAGGAACACTGAAGCTTTCTTT. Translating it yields CAWSEGSRNTEAFF.